This T cell receptor (beta chain) was sequenced for a study of T cell repertoires in cytomegalovirus infection (dated by TCRdb to between 2018 and 2021). Study-level background: Donor HLA type was relevant to the analysis, as public TCR beta signatures indicated carriage of CMV infection together with the matching HLA type.

Sequencing used an Illumina HiSeq 1500. The public reads were run again by TCRdb, first through fastp at Q25 and then through MiXCR, and only productive beta chains were kept. When rows share a CDR3 protein, they turn into one entry using the most common DNA and genes. Present in this sample are about 150,000 distinct CDR3 sequences, 23% of which were seen just once. The top ten clonotypes cover approximately 10% of the sample. CDR1 SGHTA and CDR2 FQGNSA were looked up in the germline V gene. V gives up 3 bases and J gives up 4 bases, and the segment between their germline ends measures 10 bases. Taken from cysteine to phenylalanine, the CDR3 has 14 residues. Only the CDR3 DNA stays, 42 bases, in frame from base 1. Findings and caveats that apply to the study as a whole: Cumulative frequency of public TCR beta family members discriminated carriers of CMV infection plus the relevant HLA type in this cohort and an independent approximately 370-donor cohort. In the ex vivo response, HLA-C-restricted CMV-specific TCR beta clonotypes were dominant, and in two of eight donors the single most frequent clonotype came from this HLA-C-restricted group.

This clonotype has at least ten counts. This clone's antigen is unknown. Base qualities are not provided; no much larger clone lies one nucleotide away. This sequence uses TRBV7-2 and TRBJ2-1; the D segment cannot be called with confidence. The material sequenced was PBMCs. This receptor was obtained from a human donor in good health (CMV status not recorded). Some clones in this sample may be carry-over from other donors' samples. The nucleotides read TGTGCCAGCAGCTTTTACGGGCAATACAATGAGCAGTTCTTC. Its protein is CASSFYGQYNEQFF.